The 10 T cell receptor beta chains in this list originate from one sample, sequenced in a study of blood T cell repertoires in COVID-19. Repertoires were generated with immunoSEQ multiplex PCR, while TCRdb's copy carries only in-frame clones and drops some. The data show 310,000 or so clones, about nine tenths seen once. The specimen sequenced was peripheral blood. The origin of the receptors is a man aged 25-40 years with COVID-19, enrolled during active disease.

The chain combines TRBV28 with TRBJ1-2; TRBD1 might be the D (6 bases). Deletions cut 3 bases from V and 4 bases from J, with 12 bases between. Germline-derived CDR1 and CDR2 are MDHEN and SYDVKM. The CDR3 is 14 amino acids. The CDR3 is CASSFAGAVYGYTF. The CDR3 DNA sequence: TGTGCCAGCAGTTTTGCAGGGGCTGTCTATGGCTACACCTTC.

This clone was counted only a few times. The CDR3 sequence: CATNKWAVYSNQPQHF. CDR3 DNA sequence: TGTGCCACCAATAAGTGGGCAGTCTATAGCAATCAGCCCCAGCATTTT. V is TRBV7-9 and J is TRBJ1-5; D not certain. Trimming removed 10 bases from V and 0 bases from J, with 19 bases in between. Germline CDR1 is SEHNR and CDR2 is FQNEAQ (reference sequence). There are 16 residues in the CDR3.

This chain connects TRBV7-2 to TRBJ2-1; D is perhaps TRBD2 (6 bases). Between the trimmed V and J ends, which lost 0 bases and 9 bases, there was a span of 18 bases. The CDR3 runs 16 residues. The germline V gene has CDR1 SGHTA and CDR2 FQGNSA. The CDR3 DNA reads as TGTGCCAGCAGCTTAGCCACGGGGTTCGGGGGAGGTGAGCAGTTCTTC. Translation gives CASSLATGFGGGEQFF.

This clone was seen many times. The chain combines TRBV2 with TRBJ1-4, with D possibly TRBD1 on 5 matching bases. Trimming took 8 bases from V and 10 from J, leaving 20 bases between them. The CDR3 sequence is 14 residues long. Germline CDR1 reads SNHLY; CDR2 reads FYNNEI. In DNA form, the CDR3 reads TGTGCCAGCGGGGGGAAGGGGAGAGGAGTAAAACTGTTTTTT. Its translation: CASGGKGRGVKLFF.

V and J are TRBV11-3 and TRBJ2-1; 11 bases line up with TRBD1. Trimming removed 5 bases from V and 9 bases from J; junction bases left unmatched: 9. Germline V gene lookup returns CDR1 SGHNT and CDR2 YENEEA. This CDR3 contains 15 residues. CDR3 bases: TGTGCCAGCAGCATTAGGACAGGGGGCGTGGGTGAGCAGTTCTTC. It codes for CASSIRTGGVGEQFF.

V and J are TRBV5-4 and TRBJ1-1, with D possibly matching TRBD1 (6 bases). This CDR3 is built from 14 residues. The V end lost 1 base, the J end lost 2 bases, and 9 bases lay between the germline ends. Germline values: CDR1 SGHNT, CDR2 YYREEE (reference sequence). In DNA, the CDR3 is TGTGCCAGCAGCTTGAAACAGGGAAACACTGAAGCTTTCTTT. Translation: CASSLKQGNTEAFF.

V is TRBV27 and J is TRBJ2-2; the D is unclear. The CDR3 extends over 13 amino acids. Germline CDR1 and CDR2: MNHEY and SMNVEV (reference sequence). With 4 bases removed from V and 5 bases from J, the gap between germline ends came to 8 bases. Here the CDR3 reads CASSSRYTGELFF. Written as DNA, the CDR3 is TGTGCCAGCAGTTCACGGTATACCGGGGAGCTGTTTTTT.

The chain links TRBV9 to TRBJ2-1, with TRBD2 identical over 8 bases. Germline V gene lookup returns CDR1 SGDLS and CDR2 YYNGEE. Losses at the gene ends were 0 bases for V and 8 bases for J; bases not matched to a gene: 10. The CDR3 has 16 residues. The CDR3 nucleotides are TGTGCCAGCAGCGTAGGCGCGGGGGGCTTTTGGGATGAGCAGTTCTTC. It is translated as CASSVGAGGFWDEQFF.

The rearrangement uses TRBV5-1 and TRBJ2-3; 8 positions agree with TRBD2. V trimming: 3 bases; J trimming: 0 bases; junction bases outside the gene matches: 9. This CDR3 region has 17 residues. CDR1 and CDR2 from the germline V gene are SGHRS and YFSETQ. DNA for the CDR3: TGCGCCAGCAGCTCCCGCGGGGGGAGGCTTAGCACAGATACGCAGTATTTT. It codes for CASSSRGGRLSTDTQYF.

V is TRBV6-5 and J is TRBJ1-2; a possible D gene is TRBD1 (5 bases). The CDR3 runs 14 residues. Germline V CDR1 and CDR2: MNHEY, SVGAGI. Between the trimmed V and J ends, which lost 2 bases and 2 bases, there was a span of 9 bases. This CDR3 is CASSYGRGNYGYTF. In DNA, the CDR3 is TGTGCCAGCAGTTACGGGCGGGGGAACTATGGCTACACCTTC.